These 28 T cell receptor beta chains were sequenced from one sample in a study of Ad26.COV2.S vaccination and SARS-CoV-2 variants. Repertoires were generated with immunoSEQ multiplex PCR, while TCRdb's copy carries only in-frame clones and drops some. Of about 460,000 clones listed, nearly 90% are singletons. The sample's treatment: around 19 received Ad26.COV2.S at low or high dose, single or two shots; about 5 received placebo; per-sample allocation not given. Sampling occurred on day 63 after the first vaccine or placebo injection. The sample here was peripheral blood, taken in a trial of Ad26.COV2.S vaccine versus placebo. The receptors originated from a person aged 18 to 65 who received the Ad26.COV2.S COVID-19 vaccine or a placebo.

This chain uses TRBV5-5 with TRBJ1-1, with D hard to call. This CDR3 has 15 residues. Germline V lookup: CDR1 SGHKS, CDR2 YYEKEE (reference sequence). Trimming pared 0 bases from V and 1 base from J, leaving 10 bases between. The CDR3 loop reads CASSLERARNTEAFF. Here the CDR3 DNA reads TGTGCCAGCAGCTTGGAGAGGGCTAGGAACACTGAAGCTTTCTTT.

The V call is TRBV19, the J call TRBJ2-5; TRBD1 is a possible D gene (6 bases). Germline-derived CDR1 and CDR2 are LNHDA and SQIVND (reference sequence). This CDR3 has 17 amino acids. V lost 4 bases to trimming and J lost 4 bases, with 22 bases between them. CDR3 region: CASSTSPRGKGRETQYF. Written as DNA, the CDR3 is TGTGCCAGTAGTACATCCCCGAGGGGGAAGGGTCGAGAGACCCAGTACTTC.

V is TRBV3-1 (or the pseudogene TRBV3-2) and J is TRBJ2-1; 12 nucleotides match TRBD1. Losses at the gene ends were 1 base for V and 6 bases for J; bases not matched to a gene: 7. This CDR3 is built from 17 residues. Germline V CDR1 and CDR2: LGHDT, YNNKEL (reference sequence). CDR3 nucleotide sequence: TGTGCCAGCAGCCAAGGCAAGGGACAGGGGGCTTTCAATGAGCAGTTCTTC. Translated: CASSQGKGQGAFNEQFF.

The chain recombines TRBV5-6 with TRBJ2-4, with a possible D match to TRBD2 (5 bases). V was pared by 4 bases and J by 0 bases, with 14 bases between. The CDR3 is 16 amino acids. Germline V lookup: CDR1 SGHDT, CDR2 YYEEEE. The CDR3: CASSPSSSLAKNIQYF. CDR3 DNA: TGTGCCAGCAGCCCGTCTAGCAGCCTAGCCAAAAACATTCAGTACTTC.

J is TRBJ1-2 and V is TRBV19; D gene uncertain. CDR1 and CDR2 from the germline V gene are LNHDA and SQIVND (reference sequence). This CDR3 has 13 residues. Deletions cut 3 bases from V and 3 bases from J, with 8 bases between. The CDR3 protein is CASSIDDYYGYTF. The CDR3 nucleotides are TGTGCCAGTAGTATTGACGACTACTATGGCTACACCTTC.

V is TRBV24-1 and J is TRBJ2-7; D perhaps matches TRBD1 (6 bases). V was cut by 7 bases and J by 3 bases, with 18 bases left in between. CDR1 and CDR2 (germline): KGHDR, SFDVKD. The CDR3 length is 15 residues. The CDR3 here is CATRGVLQGCYEQYF. CDR3 in DNA: TGTGCCACCAGGGGAGTCCTACAGGGATGCTACGAGCAGTACTTC.

CDR3 in DNA: TGTGCCAGCAGCGAGACCGCAGGGCCGCAGTACTTC. Protein product: CASSETAGPQYF. The chain has TRBV7-8 and TRBJ2-7, with D perhaps TRBD1 (5 bases). The germline gives CDR1 SGHVS, CDR2 FQNEAQ. V was trimmed by 5 bases and J by 9 bases, leaving 14 bases between them. This CDR3 has 12 residues.

The chain is built from TRBV5-4 and TRBJ2-2; the match to TRBD1 covers 9 bases. V shed 5 bases and J 1 base; nucleotides not matched to a gene: 3. Germline loops: CDR1 SGHNT, CDR2 YYREEE (reference sequence). This CDR3 spans 15 amino acids. CDR3 sequence reads: CASRAGQGNTGELFF. The CDR3 nucleotides read TGTGCCAGCAGAGCGGGACAGGGGAACACCGGGGAGCTGTTTTTT.

The CDR3 DNA reads as TGTGCCAGCAGCCAAGGGCAAGGGGGTTATGGCTACACCTTC. Encoded protein: CASSQGQGGYGYTF. The V and J genes are TRBV13 and TRBJ1-2, with D perhaps matching TRBD1 (6 bases). V shed 5 bases and J shed 5 bases, with 15 bases lying between them. CDR3 size: 14 residues. The V gene's germline CDR1 is PRHDT and CDR2 FYEKMQ (reference sequence).

The chain couples TRBV6-2 or TRBV6-3 to TRBJ1-6; 10 bases match TRBD1. Germline V lookup: CDR1 MNHEY, CDR2 SVGEGT. V was pared by 3 bases and J by 9 bases, with 5 bases of the junction left unmatched. This CDR3 is 15 amino acids long. The CDR3 sequence: CASSYIGTGVSPLHF. The CDR3 DNA reads as TGTGCCAGCAGTTATATCGGGACAGGGGTTTCACCCCTCCACTTT.

This clone was seen a few times. This chain joins TRBV2 and TRBJ1-4, with 7 nucleotides matching TRBD1. J was trimmed by 7 bases and V by 2 bases; bases with no gene match: 1. The CDR3 spans 13 residues. The germline V gene has CDR1 SNHLY and CDR2 FYNNEI. CDR3 residues: CASSEQGVEKLFF. The CDR3 coding sequence is TGTGCCAGCAGTGAACAGGGGGTTGAAAAACTGTTTTTT. The full variable domain, with the rest looked up from reference TRBV2 and TRBJ1-4, is EPEVTQTPSHQVTQMGQEVILRCVPISNHLYFYWYRQILGQKVEFLVSFYNNEISEKSEIFDDQFSVERPDGSNFTLKIRSTKLEDSAMYFCASSEQGVEKLFFGSGTQLSVL.

The chain uses TRBV7-6 and TRBJ1-5, with no clear D. The CDR3 runs 16 residues. Germline V gene lookup returns CDR1 SGHVS and CDR2 FNYEAQ. V lost 1 base and J lost 2, with 12 bases in between. CDR3 region: CASSLGASGGNQPQHF. The DNA for the CDR3 is TGTGCCAGCAGCTTAGGTGCATCGGGTGGCAATCAGCCCCAGCATTTT.

The chain links TRBV6-5 to TRBJ1-2; tentatively, D is TRBD1 (5 bases). Germline CDR1 MNHEY, CDR2 SVGAGI. The V gene lost 1 base and the J gene lost 8 bases, with 14 bases spanning the gap. The CDR3 spans 14 residues. CDR3 sequence reads: CASSYWRRDGGYTF. The CDR3 nucleotides are TGTGCCAGCAGTTACTGGAGACGGGACGGGGGCTACACCTTC.

The chain links TRBV5-8 to TRBJ2-1; no reliable D call. Germline V gene lookup returns CDR1 SGHTS and CDR2 YDEGEE. V lost 3 bases and J 0 bases, leaving 10 bases between the germline ends. The CDR3 covers 15 residues. The CDR3 spells CASSSPLLSYNEQFF. The CDR3 DNA sequence: TGTGCCAGCAGCTCCCCGTTACTCTCCTACAATGAGCAGTTCTTC.

The chain links TRBV11-2 to TRBJ2-7, with D maybe TRBD1 (7 bases). The CDR3 contains 14 residues. V was cut by 4 bases and J by 3 bases, with 13 bases left in between. The germline V gene has CDR1 SGHAT and CDR2 FQNNGV. CDR3 DNA sequence: TGTGCCAGCAGCTCCCCAGGGGGGAGCTACGAGCAGTACTTC. Translating gives CASSSPGGSYEQYF. Together with reference TRBV11-2 and TRBJ2-7, the CDR3 gives the full variable domain: EAGVAQSPRYKIIEKRQSVAFWCNPISGHATLYWYQQILGQGPKLLIQFQNNGVVDDSQLPKDRFSAERLKGVDSTLKIQPAKLEDSAVYLCASSSPGGSYEQYFGPGTRLTVT.

This clone was counted once. This chain uses TRBV27 with TRBJ1-5, with TRBD1 matching over 7 bases. Germline CDR1 is MNHEY and CDR2 is SMNVEV (reference sequence). V lost 5 bases to trimming and J lost 7 bases; unmatched junction nucleotides: 8. The CDR3 extends over 14 amino acids. The CDR3 DNA is TGTGCCAGCAGTAAGACAGGGTGGGGCCAGCCCCAGCATTTT. Protein product: CASSKTGWGQPQHF.

The genes are TRBV3-1 (or the pseudogene TRBV3-2) and TRBJ2-3; 9 bases align to TRBD1. J gave up 9 bases and V 4 bases, and 2 bases lay outside the gene matches. Germline values: CDR1 LGHDT, CDR2 YNNKEL (reference sequence). This CDR3 comprises 12 residues. The CDR3 DNA reads TGTGCCAGCAGCCTTGGGACAGGGACGCAGTATTTT. The encoded protein is CASSLGTGTQYF.

The V gene is TRBV13, the J gene TRBJ1-3; D not resolved. The CDR3 spans 14 residues. Germline CDR1 reads PRHDT; CDR2 reads FYEKMQ (reference sequence). V was cut by 0 bases and J by 4 bases, with 7 bases left in between. The CDR3 sequence is CASSLGADGNTIYF. CDR3 sequence (DNA): TGTGCCAGCAGCTTAGGGGCAGACGGAAACACCATATATTTT.

The chain links TRBV10-1 to TRBJ1-1; the D gene is possibly TRBD1 (6 bases). Trimming pared 0 bases from V and 0 bases from J, leaving 14 bases between. Germline CDR1 is WNHNN and CDR2 is SYGVQD (reference sequence). The CDR3 sequence is 17 residues long. The CDR3 DNA is TGCGCCAGCAGTGAGTCTAGGACAGCAAGAGTGAACACTGAAGCTTTCTTT. Protein: CASSESRTARVNTEAFF.

J is TRBJ1-2 and V is TRBV21-1. TRBV21-1 corresponds to a pseudogene. The CDR3 length is 16 residues. Here the CDR3 DNA reads TGTGCCAGCAGCAAATGGGGGGACGGGTGTATGGATGGCTACACCTTC. Translated: CASSKWGDGCMDGYTF.

The gene calls are TRBV5-4 and TRBJ1-1, with a possible D match to TRBD1 (5 bases). The length of the CDR3 is 14 residues. From germline, CDR1 is SGHNT and CDR2 YYREEE (reference sequence). V was clipped by 2 bases and J by 4 bases, with 12 bases between them. The CDR3: CASSFTGVGTEAFF. The CDR3 nucleotides read TGTGCCAGCAGCTTTACGGGGGTGGGCACTGAAGCTTTCTTT.

This clone was seen a single time. V gene TRBV30 combines with J gene TRBJ2-2; a weak D match, TRBD1 (5 bases). V lost 0 bases, J lost 7 bases, and 12 bases lay in between. From germline, CDR1 is GTSNPN and CDR2 SVGIG (reference sequence). This CDR3 is 14 amino acids long. The CDR3 DNA reads as TGTGCCTGGAGTGTACTTAAAGGGGTCGGGGAGCTGTTTTTT. Its translation is CAWSVLKGVGELFF.

The chain is built from TRBV13 and TRBJ1-4; perhaps TRBD1 as D (5 bases). The germline V gene has CDR1 PRHDT and CDR2 FYEKMQ (reference sequence). CDR3 size: 15 residues. Trimming shortened V by 5 bases and J by 4 bases, and 14 bases separated the two germline ends. In DNA, the CDR3 is TGTGCCAGCAGCCATGGGGTACAGGTTAATGAAAAACTGTTTTTT. Its protein is CASSHGVQVNEKLFF. The whole variable domain, filled in from reference TRBV13 and TRBJ1-4, reads AAGVIQSPRHLIKEKRETATLKCYPIPRHDTVYWYQQGPGQDPQFLISFYEKMQSDKGSIPDRFSAQQFSDYHSELNMSSLELGDSALYFCASSHGVQVNEKLFFGSGTQLSVL.

V is TRBV4-1 and J is TRBJ1-2; 7 bases are shared with TRBD1. The V gene end was trimmed by 0 bases and the J gene end by 8 bases; junction bases not matched to a gene: 12. The CDR3 runs 16 residues. Germline V gene sequence: CDR1 MGHRA, CDR2 YSYEKL. The CDR3 bases are TGCGCCAGCAGCCAAGATGGACGAGGGGGCGCGAACGGCTACACCTTC. Amino acids: CASSQDGRGGANGYTF.

This chain links TRBV3-1 (or the pseudogene TRBV3-2) with TRBJ2-1, with D tentatively TRBD2 (6 bases). This CDR3 region has 13 residues. Germline CDR1 reads LGHDT; CDR2 reads YNNKEL (reference sequence). Trimming removed 2 bases at V and 10 bases at J, with 12 bases between. The CDR3: CASSQTRGLEQFF. In DNA form, the CDR3 reads TGTGCCAGCAGCCAAACGAGAGGACTAGAGCAGTTCTTC.

The J gene is TRBJ1-1, the V gene TRBV7-3; D remains ambiguous. The CDR3 runs to 17 residues. CDR1 is SGHTA, CDR2 FQGTGA, per germline. The ends were cut back, 7 bases at V and 1 base at J, with 22 bases in the middle. The CDR3 DNA follows: TGTGCCAGCACCGTGGACCGACTCCACAATTCGAACACTGAAGCTTTCTTT. This codes for CASTVDRLHNSNTEAFF. Full variable domain (rest looked up from reference TRBV7-3 and TRBJ1-1): GAGVSQTPSNKVTEKGKYVELRCDPISGHTALYWYRQSLGQGPEFLIYFQGTGAADDSGLPNDRFFAVRPEGSVSTLKIQRTERGDSAVYLCASTVDRLHNSNTEAFFGQGTRLTVV.

J is TRBJ1-2 and V is TRBV6-5, with D uncertain. The CDR3 sequence is 13 residues long. Trimming took off 0 bases at V and 10 bases at J, with 12 bases between the two ends. Germline V gene sequence: CDR1 MNHEY, CDR2 SVGAGI. CDR3 sequence reads: CASSYSTWGVYTF. The CDR3 DNA reads as TGTGCCAGCAGTTACTCGACGTGGGGTGTCTACACCTTC.

The V and J genes are TRBV13 and TRBJ1-2, with TRBD1 matching 7 bases. The CDR3 runs 13 residues. V trimming: 6 bases; J trimming: 4 bases; junction bases outside the gene matches: 5. Germline V gene data show CDR1 as PRHDT and CDR2 as FYEKMQ (reference sequence). The CDR3 DNA reads as TGTGCCAGCAGACTAACAGGGGCCTATGGCTACACCTTC. It is translated as CASRLTGAYGYTF.